One and the same sample provided the 25 T cell receptor beta chains below, sequenced in a study of identical twins. MiXCR, run by TCRdb on the 5' RACE reads, gives a single entry per CDR3 protein. The data show hundreds of thousands of distinct CDR3 sequences, 6.1% seen once. Input material: naive T cells sorted from blood. All receptors come from a man aged 18 to 29 in good health.

This clonotype came up many times. The chain employs TRBV12-3 or TRBV12-4 and TRBJ1-5; perhaps TRBD1 as D (5 bases). The CDR3 runs 15 residues. Trimming cost V 3 bases and J 6 bases, with 15 bases left between them. The CDR3 reads CASSFQGGESQPQHF. CDR3 sequence (DNA): TGTGCCAGCAGTTTTCAGGGAGGCGAAAGTCAGCCCCAGCATTTT.

This clonotype was recorded at least ten times. The chain uses TRBV12-3 or TRBV12-4 and TRBJ1-1; D gene uncertain. Trimming took 3 bases from V and 1 from J, leaving 12 bases between them. The CDR3 contains 15 residues. CDR3 sequence: CASSFGLGRNTEAFF. CDR3 DNA: TGTGCCAGCAGTTTCGGGCTTGGTAGGAACACTGAAGCTTTCTTT.

This clonotype was detected only a few times. The CDR3 protein is CASLENTGELFF. CDR3 nucleotide sequence: TGTGCCAGCTTGGAAAACACCGGGGAGCTGTTTTTT. J is TRBJ2-2 and V is TRBV5-8, with D hard to call. Germline CDR1 and CDR2: SGHTS and YDEGEE. V lost 7 bases to trimming and J lost 2 bases, with 6 bases between them. There are 12 residues in the CDR3.

This clonotype was observed at least ten times. The chain carries TRBV20-1 and TRBJ2-7; D might be TRBD2 (6 bases). CDR3 length: 15 amino acids. Trimming removed 3 bases at V and 3 bases at J, with 18 bases between. Germline lookup yields CDR1 DFQATT and CDR2 SNEGSKA (reference sequence). CDR3 nucleotides: TGCAGTGCTAGTCGGCGCCAGGGAGGCCACTACGAGCAGTACTTC. This gives the protein CSASRRQGGHYEQYF.

This chain joins TRBV7-8 and TRBJ2-5; 13 positions agree with TRBD2. This CDR3 is 16 amino acids long. V lost 5 bases and J lost 5; bases outside the gene matches: 8. Germline V lookup: CDR1 SGHVS, CDR2 FQNEAQ. Here the CDR3 reads CASSPRTSGSFETQYF. CDR3 nucleotide sequence: TGTGCCAGCAGCCCTAGGACTAGCGGGAGTTTTGAGACCCAGTACTTC.

The chain links TRBV10-3 to TRBJ2-6; D unresolved. The CDR3 is 15 residues long. Per germline, CDR1 ENHRY and CDR2 SYGVKD. V was pared by 0 bases and J by 2 bases, with 5 bases between. The CDR3 here is CAISESGTGANVLTF. Written as DNA, the CDR3 is TGTGCCATCAGTGAGTCAGGGACTGGGGCCAACGTCCTGACTTTC.

This clonotype was picked up a small number of times. This chain joins TRBV4-3 and TRBJ2-1, with 8 nucleotides matching TRBD2. This CDR3 has 16 residues. The J segment lost 7 bases and the V segment lost 0 bases, leaving 8 bases of the junction unmatched. Germline V lookup: CDR1 LGHNA, CDR2 YSLEER. This chain's CDR3 is CASSQEGAGVFNEQFF. CDR3 nucleotide sequence: TGCGCCAGCAGCCAAGAGGGAGCGGGAGTGTTTAATGAGCAGTTCTTC.

This chain links TRBV30 with TRBJ2-7; D call uncertain. This CDR3 contains 13 residues. CDR1 and CDR2 from the germline V gene are GTSNPN and SVGIG (reference sequence). V dropped 0 bases and J dropped 4 bases, with 10 bases sitting between them. This chain's CDR3 is CAWSVGSWYEQYF. For the CDR3, the DNA is TGTGCCTGGAGTGTAGGGTCGTGGTACGAGCAGTACTTC.

In DNA form, the CDR3 reads TGCGCCAGCAGCGAGACTAGCGGGAGCGGGGGGTTCTTC. This encodes CASSETSGSGGFF. The gene calls are TRBV5-1 and TRBJ2-1; 12 nucleotides line up with TRBD2. With V trimmed by 4 bases and J by 15 bases, 8 bases remained unmatched. Germline loops: CDR1 SGHRS, CDR2 YFSETQ. The CDR3 has 13 amino acids.

This chain uses TRBV6-1 with TRBJ1-5; D gene ambiguous. Germline CDR1 reads MNHNS; CDR2 reads SASEGT. The CDR3 spans 14 residues. Trimming removed 6 bases from V and 1 base from J, with 10 bases in between. Here the CDR3 DNA reads TGTGCCAGCAGACCGGTCCGGAGCAATCAGCCCCAGCATTTT. Translation gives CASRPVRSNQPQHF.

This clonotype was counted many times. The chain links TRBV29-1 to TRBJ1-2; 7 bases line up with TRBD1. The trim removed 1 base at V and 7 bases at J, leaving 12 bases unmatched. The CDR3 covers 15 residues. CDR1 is SQVTM and CDR2 is ANQGSEA in the germline V gene. CDR3 loop: CSVEGGTGESFGYTF. The CDR3 DNA is TGCAGCGTTGAAGGCGGCACAGGGGAGTCCTTTGGCTACACCTTC.

This clonotype was found many times. The rearrangement uses TRBV12-3 or TRBV12-4 and TRBJ2-1; no firm D call. V gave up 1 base and J gave up 2 bases, with 9 bases separating them. This CDR3 is 15 amino acids long. CDR3: CASSLVLTPYNEQFF. CDR3 in DNA: TGTGCCAGCAGTTTAGTACTTACCCCCTACAATGAGCAGTTCTTC.

This clonotype was observed many times. This chain uses TRBV10-3 with TRBJ2-5, with D possibly TRBD2 on 6 matching bases. CDR1 and CDR2 from the germline V gene are ENHRY and SYGVKD. CDR3 length equals 13 residues. The ends were cut back, 8 bases at V and 4 bases at J, with 14 bases in the middle. The CDR3 loop reads CAIGRDSLETQYF. The CDR3 coding sequence is TGTGCCATCGGCAGGGACTCCTTAGAGACCCAGTACTTC.

This clonotype was picked up many times. V and J are TRBV12-3 or TRBV12-4 and TRBJ2-1, with D tentatively TRBD1 (5 bases). The CDR3 totals 16 residues. Trimming removed 2 bases at V and 8 bases at J, with 19 bases between. The CDR3, as DNA: TGTGCCAGCAGTTTAACCCCAGGGTCCGCGAGCGATGAGCAGTTCTTC. Its protein product is CASSLTPGSASDEQFF.

The table lists this clonotype with many counts. This chain joins TRBV6-2 or TRBV6-3 and TRBJ1-5; TRBD1 might be the D (5 bases). The CDR3 totals 14 residues. Per germline, CDR1 MNHEY and CDR2 SVGEGT. V lost 9 bases to trimming and J lost 1 base, with 13 bases between them. The CDR3 region is CASSGILSNQPQHF. As DNA, the CDR3 is TGTGCCAGTTCAGGGATTTTGAGCAATCAGCCCCAGCATTTT.

This clonotype was seen ten or more times. The rearrangement uses TRBV20-1 and TRBJ1-1; D gene ambiguous. V was cut by 3 bases and J by 3 bases, with 5 bases left in between. The CDR3 sequence is 11 residues long. CDR1 is DFQATT and CDR2 is SNEGSKA in the germline V gene (reference sequence). The CDR3 coding sequence is TGCAGTGCTAGGAGGGACACTGAAGCTTTCTTT. Amino acids: CSARRDTEAFF.

The V call is TRBV5-1, the J call TRBJ2-7, with D uncertain. This CDR3 comprises 13 residues. V lost 4 bases to trimming and J lost 5 bases, with 13 bases between them. The germline V gene encodes CDR1 SGHRS and CDR2 YFSETQ. CDR3 sequence: CASSRTFNHEQYF. The CDR3 region has the DNA TGCGCCAGCAGCCGCACCTTCAACCACGAGCAGTACTTC. Supplemented by reference TRBV5-1 and TRBJ2-7, the full variable domain reads KAGVTQTPRYLIKTRGQQVTLSCSPISGHRSVSWYQQTPGQGLQFLFEYFSETQRNKGNFPGRFSGRQFSNSRSEMNVSTLELGDSALYLCASSRTFNHEQYFGPGTRLTVT.

Only a few counts were recorded for this clonotype. The V and J genes are TRBV9 and TRBJ2-1; 13 bases match TRBD2. The CDR3 contains 15 residues. J was trimmed by 10 bases and V by 0 bases; bases with no gene match: 4. Germline V gene data show CDR1 as SGDLS and CDR2 as YYNGEE. CDR3 residues: CASSVGGLAGKEQFF. The CDR3 bases are TGTGCCAGCAGCGTAGGGGGACTAGCGGGAAAGGAGCAGTTCTTC.

In its sample, this clonotype was seen many times. This sequence joins TRBV20-1 and TRBJ1-2; D possibly corresponds to TRBD1 (5 bases). CDR3 length: 12 residues. V was trimmed by 5 bases and J by 8 bases, leaving 15 bases between them. From germline, CDR1 is DFQATT and CDR2 SNEGSKA (reference sequence). DNA of the CDR3: TGCAGTGCTTGGCCCTGGGACCGCGGCTACACCTTC. Its translation: CSAWPWDRGYTF.

This clonotype has at least ten counts. V and J are TRBV7-9 and TRBJ2-5; D call uncertain. CDR1 and CDR2 (germline): SEHNR, FQNEAQ (reference sequence). This CDR3 spans 14 amino acids. V was clipped by 1 base and J by 7 bases, with 13 bases between them. The CDR3 spells CASSLEGLMGTQYF. In DNA, the CDR3 is TGTGCCAGCAGCTTAGAGGGCCTAATGGGGACCCAGTACTTC. Drawing the rest from reference TRBV7-9 and TRBJ2-5, the complete variable domain is DTGVSQNPRHKITKRGQNVTFRCDPISEHNRLYWYRQTLGQGPEFLTYFQNEAQLEKSRLLSDRFSAERPKGSFSTLEIQRTEQGDSAMYLCASSLEGLMGTQYFGPGTRLLVL.

This clonotype was seen more than once but under ten times. V and J are TRBV27 and TRBJ2-7, with D possibly TRBD1 on 6 matching bases. V lost 7 bases and J 7 bases, leaving 14 bases between the germline ends. Looked up from germline, CDR1 is MNHEY and CDR2 is SMNVEV (reference sequence). This CDR3 is built from 12 residues. The CDR3 protein is CASKSRGPEQYV. CDR3 in DNA: TGTGCCAGCAAGTCCAGGGGCCCTGAGCAGTACGTC.

This clonotype was detected ten times or more. The chain has TRBV4-3 and TRBJ2-2; D unresolved. The CDR3 has 16 amino acids. Per the germline V gene, CDR1 is LGHNA and CDR2 is YSLEER. Trimming shortened V by 1 base and J by 0 bases, and 9 bases separated the two germline ends. The DNA of the CDR3 is TGCGCCAGCAGCCAAGTCTACCGTACGAACACCGGGGAGCTGTTTTTT. Its translation: CASSQVYRTNTGELFF.

The chain recombines TRBV7-9 with TRBJ2-7, with D tentatively TRBD1 (5 bases). The germline V gene encodes CDR1 SEHNR and CDR2 FQNEAQ (reference sequence). The CDR3 is 17 residues long. Trimming stripped 5 bases from V and 1 base from J, with 21 bases between. CDR3 coding DNA: TGTGCCAGCAGCGATTCCTTAGACAGAAGCCGGTCCTACGAGCAGTACTTC. This encodes CASSDSLDRSRSYEQYF. The full variable domain, its missing parts supplied by reference TRBV7-9 and TRBJ2-7, is DTGVSQNPRHKITKRGQNVTFRCDPISEHNRLYWYRQTLGQGPEFLTYFQNEAQLEKSRLLSDRFSAERPKGSFSTLEIQRTEQGDSAMYLCASSDSLDRSRSYEQYFGPGTRLTVT.

The chain recombines TRBV10-3 with TRBJ2-5; 7 nucleotides line up with TRBD2. Germline CDR1 is ENHRY and CDR2 is SYGVKD. J was trimmed by 5 bases and V by 6 bases; bases with no gene match: 3. There are 12 residues in the CDR3. CDR3 loop: CAIRGGGETQYF. The CDR3 coding sequence is TGTGCCATCAGGGGCGGGGGTGAGACCCAGTACTTC.

This sequence joins TRBV27 and TRBJ2-1; perhaps TRBD1 as D (6 bases). Germline assignment: CDR1 MNHEY and CDR2 SMNVEV (reference sequence). CDR3 length: 15 amino acids. The V gene lost 5 bases and the J gene lost 2 bases, with 13 bases spanning the gap. CDR3 in amino acids: CASSGGQSPYNEQFF. Written as DNA, the CDR3 is TGTGCCAGCAGTGGGGGACAATCTCCCTACAATGAGCAGTTCTTC.